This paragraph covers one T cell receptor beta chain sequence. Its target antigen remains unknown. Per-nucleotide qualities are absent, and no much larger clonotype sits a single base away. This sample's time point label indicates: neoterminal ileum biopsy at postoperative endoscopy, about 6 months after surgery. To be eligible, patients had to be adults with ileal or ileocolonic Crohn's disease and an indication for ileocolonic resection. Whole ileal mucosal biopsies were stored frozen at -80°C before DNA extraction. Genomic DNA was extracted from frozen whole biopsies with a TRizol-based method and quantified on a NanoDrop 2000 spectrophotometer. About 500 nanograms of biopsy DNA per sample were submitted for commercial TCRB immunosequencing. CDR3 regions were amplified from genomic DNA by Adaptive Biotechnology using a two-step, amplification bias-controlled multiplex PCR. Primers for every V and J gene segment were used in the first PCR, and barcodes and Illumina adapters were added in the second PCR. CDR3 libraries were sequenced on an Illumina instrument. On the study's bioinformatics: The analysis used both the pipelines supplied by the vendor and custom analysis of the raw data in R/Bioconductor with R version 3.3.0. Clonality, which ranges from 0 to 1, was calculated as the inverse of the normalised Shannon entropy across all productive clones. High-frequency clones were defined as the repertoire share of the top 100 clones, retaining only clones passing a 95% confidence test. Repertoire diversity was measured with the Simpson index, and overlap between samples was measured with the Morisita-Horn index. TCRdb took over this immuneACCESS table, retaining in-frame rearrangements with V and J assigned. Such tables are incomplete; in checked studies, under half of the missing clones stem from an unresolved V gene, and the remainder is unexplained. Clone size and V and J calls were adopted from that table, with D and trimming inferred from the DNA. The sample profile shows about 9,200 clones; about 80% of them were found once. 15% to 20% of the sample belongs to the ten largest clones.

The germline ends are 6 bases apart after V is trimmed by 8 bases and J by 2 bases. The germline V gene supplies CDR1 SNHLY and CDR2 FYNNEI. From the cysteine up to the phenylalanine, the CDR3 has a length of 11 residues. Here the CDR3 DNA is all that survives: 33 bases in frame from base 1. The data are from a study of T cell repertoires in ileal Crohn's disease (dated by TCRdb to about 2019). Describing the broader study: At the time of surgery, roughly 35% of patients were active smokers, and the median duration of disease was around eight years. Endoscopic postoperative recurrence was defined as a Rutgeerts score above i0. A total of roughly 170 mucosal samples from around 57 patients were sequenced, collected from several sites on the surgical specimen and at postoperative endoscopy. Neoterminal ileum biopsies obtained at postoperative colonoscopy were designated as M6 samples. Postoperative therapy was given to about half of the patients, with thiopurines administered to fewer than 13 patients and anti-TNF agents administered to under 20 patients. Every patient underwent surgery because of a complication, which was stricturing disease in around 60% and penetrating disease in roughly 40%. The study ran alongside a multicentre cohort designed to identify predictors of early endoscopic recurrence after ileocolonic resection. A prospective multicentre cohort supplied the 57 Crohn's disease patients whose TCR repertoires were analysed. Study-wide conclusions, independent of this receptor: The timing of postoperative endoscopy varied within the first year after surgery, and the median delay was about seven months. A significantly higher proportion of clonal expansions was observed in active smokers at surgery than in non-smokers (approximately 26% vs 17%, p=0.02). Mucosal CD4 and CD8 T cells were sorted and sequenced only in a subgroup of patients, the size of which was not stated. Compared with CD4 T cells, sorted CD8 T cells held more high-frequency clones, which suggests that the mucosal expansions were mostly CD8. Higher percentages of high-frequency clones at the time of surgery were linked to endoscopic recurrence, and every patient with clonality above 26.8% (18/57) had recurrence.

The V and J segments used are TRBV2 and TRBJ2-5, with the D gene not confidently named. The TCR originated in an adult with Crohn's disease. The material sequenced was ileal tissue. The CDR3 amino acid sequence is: CASVCQETQYF. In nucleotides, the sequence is TGTGCCAGCGTATGTCAAGAGACCCAGTACTTC.